The clone carrying this TCR beta chain was seen more than once but under ten times. Its antigen is undetermined. The CDR3 contains 12 residues. The germline CDR1 and CDR2 sequences are KGHSH and LQKENI. The V gene lost 3 bases and the J gene lost 8 bases, with 8 bases spanning the gap. This record belongs to a study of radiotherapy plus CTLA-4 blockade in lung cancer. On the study more broadly: In roughly 17% of patients, objective responses were seen; approximately 34% had disease control. Study-wide points: Early shifts in blood T cell clones, with interferon-beta, reportedly predicted response best.

TCRdb's table, derived via immunoSEQ multiplex PCR, lists solely in-frame clones and lacks some. The repertoire holds around 41,000 clones, 55% to 80% seen once, with around a quarter in the top ten. The source is a human donor with non-small cell lung cancer who had a partial response to radiotherapy plus ipilimumab. This sample comprised peripheral blood, obtained from a patient treated with radiotherapy plus ipilimumab. The chain combines TRBV18 with TRBJ2-1; TRBD2 might be the D (6 bases). DNA of the CDR3: TGTGCCAGCTCACCTAGGGAGGATGAGCAGTTCTTC. Residues: CASSPREDEQFF.